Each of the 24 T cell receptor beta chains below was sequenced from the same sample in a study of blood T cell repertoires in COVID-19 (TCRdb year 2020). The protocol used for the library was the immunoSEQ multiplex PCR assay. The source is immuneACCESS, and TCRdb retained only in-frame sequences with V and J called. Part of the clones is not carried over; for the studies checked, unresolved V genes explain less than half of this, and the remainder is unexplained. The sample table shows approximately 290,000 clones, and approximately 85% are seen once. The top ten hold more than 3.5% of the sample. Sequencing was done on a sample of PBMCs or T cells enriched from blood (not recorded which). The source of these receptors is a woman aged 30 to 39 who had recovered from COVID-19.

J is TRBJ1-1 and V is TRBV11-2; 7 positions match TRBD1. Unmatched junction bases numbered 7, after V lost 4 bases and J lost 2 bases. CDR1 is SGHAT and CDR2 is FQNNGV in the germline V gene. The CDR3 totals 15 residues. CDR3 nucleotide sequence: TGTGCCAGCAGCTATCACGGGACAGCCAACACTGAAGCTTTCTTT. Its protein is CASSYHGTANTEAFF.

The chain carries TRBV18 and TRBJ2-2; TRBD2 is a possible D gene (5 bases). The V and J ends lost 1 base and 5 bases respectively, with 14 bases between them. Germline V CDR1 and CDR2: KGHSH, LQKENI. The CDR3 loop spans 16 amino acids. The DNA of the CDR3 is TGTGCCAGCTCACCACGGGCCATCTCGGGGACCGGGGAGCTGTTTTTT. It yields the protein CASSPRAISGTGELFF.

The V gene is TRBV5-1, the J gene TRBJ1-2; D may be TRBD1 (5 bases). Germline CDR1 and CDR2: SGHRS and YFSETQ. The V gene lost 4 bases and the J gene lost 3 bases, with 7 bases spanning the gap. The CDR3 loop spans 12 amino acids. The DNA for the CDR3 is TGCGCCAGCAGCCCGACAGACTATGGCTACACCTTC. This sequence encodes CASSPTDYGYTF.

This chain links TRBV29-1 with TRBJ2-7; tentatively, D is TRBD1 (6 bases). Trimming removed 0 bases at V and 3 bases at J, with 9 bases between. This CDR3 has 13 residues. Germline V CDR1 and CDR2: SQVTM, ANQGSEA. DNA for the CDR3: TGCAGCGTTGAAGATGAACAGGGCTACGAGCAGTACTTC. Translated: CSVEDEQGYEQYF.

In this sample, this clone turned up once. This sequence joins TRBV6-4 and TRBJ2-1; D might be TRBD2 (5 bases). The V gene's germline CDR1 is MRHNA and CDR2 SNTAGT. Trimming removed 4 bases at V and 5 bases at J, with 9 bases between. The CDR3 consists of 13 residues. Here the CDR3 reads CASSAAEHNEQFF. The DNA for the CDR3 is TGTGCCAGCAGTGCAGCGGAGCACAATGAGCAGTTCTTC.

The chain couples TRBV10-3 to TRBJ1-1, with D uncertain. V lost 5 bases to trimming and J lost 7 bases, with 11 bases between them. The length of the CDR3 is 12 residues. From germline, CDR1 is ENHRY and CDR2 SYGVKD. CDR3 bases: TGTGCCATCAGTAACCCGGGATTTGAAGCTTTCTTT. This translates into CAISNPGFEAFF.

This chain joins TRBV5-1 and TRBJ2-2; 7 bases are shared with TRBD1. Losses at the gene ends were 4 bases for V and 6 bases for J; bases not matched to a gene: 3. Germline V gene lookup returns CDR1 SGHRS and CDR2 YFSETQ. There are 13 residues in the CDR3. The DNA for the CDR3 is TGCGCCAGCAGCAGGGACAGTGCCGGGGAGCTGTTTTTT. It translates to CASSRDSAGELFF.

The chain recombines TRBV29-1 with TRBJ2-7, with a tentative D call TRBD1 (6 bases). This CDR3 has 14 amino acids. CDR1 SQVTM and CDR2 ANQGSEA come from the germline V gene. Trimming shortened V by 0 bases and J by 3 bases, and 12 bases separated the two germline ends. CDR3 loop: CSVEDIEGVYEQYF. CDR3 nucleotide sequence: TGCAGCGTTGAAGATATTGAGGGGGTCTACGAGCAGTACTTC.

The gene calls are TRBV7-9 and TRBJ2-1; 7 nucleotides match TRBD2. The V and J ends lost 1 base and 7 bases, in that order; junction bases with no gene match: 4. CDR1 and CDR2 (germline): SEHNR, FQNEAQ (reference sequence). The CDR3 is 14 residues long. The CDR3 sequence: CASSLGFGGNEQFF. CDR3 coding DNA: TGTGCCAGCAGCTTAGGTTTCGGGGGGAATGAGCAGTTCTTC. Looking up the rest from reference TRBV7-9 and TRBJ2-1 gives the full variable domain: DTGVSQNPRHKITKRGQNVTFRCDPISEHNRLYWYRQTLGQGPEFLTYFQNEAQLEKSRLLSDRFSAERPKGSFSTLEIQRTEQGDSAMYLCASSLGFGGNEQFFGPGTRLTVL.

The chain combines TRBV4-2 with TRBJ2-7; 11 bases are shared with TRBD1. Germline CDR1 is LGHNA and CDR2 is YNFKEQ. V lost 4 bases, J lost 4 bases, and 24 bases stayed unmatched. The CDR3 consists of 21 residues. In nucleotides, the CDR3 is TGTGCCAGCAGCCTCAGGACAGGGGGCGAAATCCGCGACGCTAGTATGTACGAGCAGTACTTC. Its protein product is CASSLRTGGEIRDASMYEQYF.

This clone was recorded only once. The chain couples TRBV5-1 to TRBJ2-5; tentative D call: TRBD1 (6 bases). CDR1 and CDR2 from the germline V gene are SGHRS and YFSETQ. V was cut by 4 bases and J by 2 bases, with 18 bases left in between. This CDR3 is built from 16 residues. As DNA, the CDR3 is TGCGCCAGCAGCAAATACTTCCTTGGACAGCAAGAGACCCAGTACTTC. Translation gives CASSKYFLGQQETQYF. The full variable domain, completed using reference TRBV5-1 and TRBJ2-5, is KAGVTQTPRYLIKTRGQQVTLSCSPISGHRSVSWYQQTPGQGLQFLFEYFSETQRNKGNFPGRFSGRQFSNSRSEMNVSTLELGDSALYLCASSKYFLGQQETQYFGPGTRLLVL.

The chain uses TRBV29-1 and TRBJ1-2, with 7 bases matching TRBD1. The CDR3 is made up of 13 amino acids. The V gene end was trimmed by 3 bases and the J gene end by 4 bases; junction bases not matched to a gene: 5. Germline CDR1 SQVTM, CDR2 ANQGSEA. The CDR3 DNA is TGCAGCGTTGATGGCAGGGGGTCCTATGGCTACACCTTC. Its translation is CSVDGRGSYGYTF.

DNA of the CDR3: TGTGCCAGCAGTTTTCGACTAGAGCGTTCCTACAATGAGCAGTTCTTC. Amino acids: CASSFRLERSYNEQFF. The genes are TRBV27 and TRBJ2-1; a possible D gene is TRBD2 (6 bases). V was shortened by 3 bases and J by 1 base, with 13 bases between the two germline ends. CDR1 is MNHEY, CDR2 SMNVEV, per germline (reference sequence). The CDR3 sequence is 16 residues long.

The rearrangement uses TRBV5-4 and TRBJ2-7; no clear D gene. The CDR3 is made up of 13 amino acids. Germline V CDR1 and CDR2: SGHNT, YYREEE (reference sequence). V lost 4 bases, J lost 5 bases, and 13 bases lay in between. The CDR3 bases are TGTGCCAGCAGCCCATTTTTAGTTAACGAGCAGTACTTC. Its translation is CASSPFLVNEQYF.

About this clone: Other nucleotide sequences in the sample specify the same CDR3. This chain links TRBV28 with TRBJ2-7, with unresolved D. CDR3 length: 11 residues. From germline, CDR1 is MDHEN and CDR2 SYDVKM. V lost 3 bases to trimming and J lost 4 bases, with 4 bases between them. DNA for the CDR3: TGTGCCAGCAGTTTCTTATACGAGCAGTACTTC. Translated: CASSFLYEQYF. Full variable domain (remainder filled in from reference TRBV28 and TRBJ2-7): DVKVTQSSRYLVKRTGEKVFLECVQDMDHENMFWYRQDPGLGLRLIYFSYDVKMKEKGDIPEGYSVSREKKERFSLILESASTNQTSMYLCASSFLYEQYFGPGTRLTVT.

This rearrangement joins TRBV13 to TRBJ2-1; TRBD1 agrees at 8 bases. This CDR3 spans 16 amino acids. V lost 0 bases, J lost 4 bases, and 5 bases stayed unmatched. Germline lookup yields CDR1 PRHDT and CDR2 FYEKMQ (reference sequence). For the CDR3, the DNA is TGTGCCAGCAGCTTAGGCCAGGGGACAGGTTACAATGAGCAGTTCTTC. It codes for CASSLGQGTGYNEQFF.

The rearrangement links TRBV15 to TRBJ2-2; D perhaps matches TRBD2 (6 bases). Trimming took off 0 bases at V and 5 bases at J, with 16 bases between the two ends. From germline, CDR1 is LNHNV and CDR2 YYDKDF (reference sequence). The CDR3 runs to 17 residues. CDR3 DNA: TGTGCCACCAGCAGAGATAGGAGGGGCGCATTAACCGGGGAGCTGTTTTTT. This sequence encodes CATSRDRRGALTGELFF. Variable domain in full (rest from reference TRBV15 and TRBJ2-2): DAMVIQNPRYQVTQFGKPVTLSCSQTLNHNVMYWYQQKSSQAPKLLFHYYDKDFNNEADTPDNFQSRRPNTSFCFLDIRSPGLGDTAMYLCATSRDRRGALTGELFFGEGSRLTVL.

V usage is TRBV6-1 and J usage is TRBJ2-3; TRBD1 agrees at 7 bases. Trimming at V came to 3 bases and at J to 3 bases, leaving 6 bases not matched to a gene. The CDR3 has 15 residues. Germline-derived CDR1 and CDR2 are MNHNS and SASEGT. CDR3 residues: CASSERYRGTDTQYF. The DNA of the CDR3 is TGTGCCAGCAGTGAGAGGTACAGGGGAACAGATACGCAGTATTTT.

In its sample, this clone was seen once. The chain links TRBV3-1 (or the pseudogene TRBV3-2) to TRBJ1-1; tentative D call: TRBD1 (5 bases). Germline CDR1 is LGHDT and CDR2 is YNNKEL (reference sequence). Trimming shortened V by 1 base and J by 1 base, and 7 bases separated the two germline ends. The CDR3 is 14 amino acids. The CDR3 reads CASSQVDRNTEAFF. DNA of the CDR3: TGTGCCAGCAGCCAAGTCGACAGGAACACTGAAGCTTTCTTT.

The CDR3 coding sequence is TGCAGCGTTGACATGATCGGCTATGGCTACACCTTC. This codes for CSVDMIGYGYTF. The rearrangement links TRBV29-1 to TRBJ1-2; D not certain. Germline CDR1 SQVTM, CDR2 ANQGSEA. The germline V and J ends were trimmed by 3 bases and 4 bases, with 9 bases remaining between them. This CDR3 contains 12 residues.

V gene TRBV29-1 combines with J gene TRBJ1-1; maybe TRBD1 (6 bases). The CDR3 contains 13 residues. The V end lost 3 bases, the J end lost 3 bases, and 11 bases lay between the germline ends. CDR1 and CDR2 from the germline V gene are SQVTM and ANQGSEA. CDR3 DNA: TGCAGCGTTGACCAGGGGTTTCACACTGAAGCTTTCTTT. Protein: CSVDQGFHTEAFF.

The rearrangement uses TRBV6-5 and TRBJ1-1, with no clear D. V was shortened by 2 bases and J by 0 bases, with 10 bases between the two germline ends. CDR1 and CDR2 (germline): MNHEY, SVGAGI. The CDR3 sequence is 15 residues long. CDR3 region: CASSYQWEMNTEAFF. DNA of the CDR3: TGTGCCAGCAGTTACCAGTGGGAGATGAACACTGAAGCTTTCTTT.

The CDR3 DNA reads TGTGCCAGCAGACCTGTCGGGGAAGGCTATGGCTACACCTTC. Translating it yields CASRPVGEGYGYTF. The chain uses TRBV3-1 (or the pseudogene TRBV3-2) and TRBJ1-2, with unresolved D. Germline-derived CDR1 and CDR2 are LGHDT and YNNKEL (reference sequence). CDR3 length: 14 amino acids. V was cut by 6 bases and J by 4 bases, with 15 bases left in between.

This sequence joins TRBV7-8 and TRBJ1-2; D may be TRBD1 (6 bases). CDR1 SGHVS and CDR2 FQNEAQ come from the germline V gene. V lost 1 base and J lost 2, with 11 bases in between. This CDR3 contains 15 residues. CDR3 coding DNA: TGTGCCAGCAGCTTAGAGACAGGTGGAAACTATGGCTACACCTTC. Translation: CASSLETGGNYGYTF.